This T cell receptor beta chain was captured by sequencing in a study of blood T cells in healthy people across ages. Alongside a J-beta primer mix, a sample-barcoded 5' primer served in a second PCR lasting about 6 to 11 cycles. TCRdb redid the calling of the 5' RACE reads with MiXCR, one entry per CDR3 protein. Altogether more than 1,000,000 distinct CDR3 sequences are present, about 25% being singletons, with the ten largest covering 0.65% to 0.75%. This clonotype was picked up a small number of times. With V trimmed by 4 bases and J by 2 bases, 3 bases remained unmatched. Germline CDR1 is SGHRS and CDR2 is YFSETQ. The CDR3 extends over 16 amino acids. Per sample, a minimum of 6 million PBMCs were isolated. The same sample was also used in a study of T cells of mothers and their children.

The receptor comes from a girl aged 2 to 9 in good health. The chain couples TRBV5-1 to TRBJ2-6, with 10 bases matching TRBD2. Sample: blood. The CDR3 coding sequence is TGCGCCAGCAGCCTCCTAGCGGGAGCTGGGGCCAACGTCCTGACTTTC. Its translation is CASSLLAGAGANVLTF. The variable domain in full, with the rest retrieved from reference TRBV5-1 and TRBJ2-6, is KAGVTQTPRYLIKTRGQQVTLSCSPISGHRSVSWYQQTPGQGLQFLFEYFSETQRNKGNFPGRFSGRQFSNSRSEMNVSTLELGDSALYLCASSLLAGAGANVLTFGAGSRLTVL.